This TCR beta chain was recorded in a study of blood T cell repertoires in COVID-19. Study background: COVID-19 samples from acute and convalescent phases originated in the United States, Italy and Spain. PBMCs, B-cell-depleted T cells, or T cells were the source of the cDNA or gDNA that made up the material.

Per the germline V gene, CDR1 is SGHTA and CDR2 is FQGTGA. Trimming took 2 bases from V and 9 from J, leaving 8 bases between them. The CDR3 spans 12 residues. Authors' data handling: Estimates of nucleated cell counts were drawn from the amplification of reference gene primers. The repertoire was sequenced with immunoSEQ multiplex PCR; TCRdb's copy has only in-frame clones and lacks some. That table supplies the V and J calls and clone size; D and trimming were determined from the DNA. The sample comprises 250,000 to 350,000 clones, around nine tenths of which are singletons, and around 12% rests with the top ten.

The receptor comes from a woman aged 55-70 years with acute or convalescent COVID-19. What was sequenced was peripheral blood. The J gene is TRBJ2-1, the V gene TRBV7-3; D is unclear. The CDR3 DNA sequence: TGTGCCAGCAGCTTACCCCCCGGTGAGCAGTTCTTC. Translated: CASSLPPGEQFF.